These 7 T cell receptor beta chains came from one sample sequenced in a study of response to subunit inactivated influenza vaccine. In TCRdb, the RT-PCR reads were re-called with MiXCR into one record per CDR3 protein. In the table there are 650,000 to 800,000 distinct CDR3 sequences, roughly 14% of which are singletons. Sequences were derived from PBMCs from blood, sampled less than 15 days before vaccination. Every receptor here comes from a man in his fifties or sixties who received an inactivated influenza vaccine.

Note on this clonotype: Likely a read error: the CDR3 ends without its conserved phenylalanine or tryptophan. The rearrangement joins TRBV20-1 to TRBJ1-5; D gene uncertain. With 3 bases removed from V and 6 bases from J, the gap between germline ends came to 21 bases. The CDR3 length is 16 residues. Germline V gene sequence: CDR1 DFQATT, CDR2 SNEGSKA (reference sequence). The CDR3 DNA sequence: TGCAGTGCTAGCCCTTCGAGGGCTTTAGCCGTTCAGCCCCAGCATTGT. Translating gives CSASPSRALAVQPQHC.

In this sample, this clonotype turned up many times. The rearrangement uses TRBV15 and TRBJ1-5, with D unclear. V lost 0 bases, J lost 7 bases, and 13 bases lay in between. From germline, CDR1 is LNHNV and CDR2 YYDKDF (reference sequence). The CDR3 runs to 15 residues. The DNA for the CDR3 is TGTGCCACCAGCAGAGATCCCCGGGAACGGCAGCCCCAGCATTTT. Translated, it gives CATSRDPRERQPQHF.

This chain joins TRBV4-1 and TRBJ1-4; 7 bases align to TRBD1. The CDR3 spans 16 residues. The germline V gene encodes CDR1 MGHRA and CDR2 YSYEKL. The V segment lost 6 bases and the J segment 1 base; nucleotides outside the gene matches: 8. This chain's CDR3 is CASSQQPGGTNEKLFF. The CDR3 coding sequence is TGCGCCAGCAGTCAACAGCCAGGGGGAACTAATGAAAAACTGTTTTTT.

This clonotype has a single count. CDR3 residues: CSARDPGRRTGELFF. The DNA for the CDR3 is TGCAGTGCTAGAGATCCCGGACGGAGAACCGGGGAGCTGTTTTTT. V usage is TRBV20-1 and J usage is TRBJ2-2, with no clear D. Trimming removed 0 bases from V and 5 bases from J, with 13 bases in between. CDR3 size: 15 residues. Germline lookup yields CDR1 DFQATT and CDR2 SNEGSKA (reference sequence).

This clonotype turned up a few times. The chain is built from TRBV2 and TRBJ2-7; 11 nucleotides match TRBD2. Germline V gene sequence: CDR1 SNHLY, CDR2 FYNNEI. CDR3 length: 14 amino acids. V was clipped by 9 bases and J by 0 bases; unmatched bases: 4. The CDR3 DNA reads TGTGCCAGGGGGACTAGCGGTAGCTCCTACGAGCAGTACTTC. Its protein product is CARGTSGSSYEQYF.

The chain employs TRBV7-2 and TRBJ2-1, with D hard to call. This CDR3 spans 13 amino acids. V was trimmed by 1 base and J by 9 bases, leaving 10 bases between them. CDR1 SGHTA and CDR2 FQGNSA come from the germline V gene. The CDR3 here is CASSLDSISEQFF. As DNA, the CDR3 is TGTGCCAGCAGCTTAGACTCCATCAGTGAGCAGTTCTTC.

The chain carries TRBV29-1 and TRBJ2-5, with a possible D match to TRBD1 (5 bases). V lost 4 bases and J 5 bases, leaving 11 bases between the germline ends. The CDR3 extends over 12 amino acids. Germline lookup yields CDR1 SQVTM and CDR2 ANQGSEA. Here the CDR3 reads CSVGRGVETQYF. The CDR3 bases are TGCAGCGTTGGTAGGGGCGTGGAGACCCAGTACTTC.